The 3 T cell receptor beta chains below come from one sample, sequenced in a study of T cell responses to AZD1222 COVID-19 vaccine. The assay was immunoSEQ multiplex PCR, and TCRdb's table has in-frame clones only and misses some. Among approximately 76,000 clones listed, approximately 88% were seen once. The sequencing here drew on peripheral blood, taken on day 0 of AZD1222 vaccination. Receptors originate from an adult in good health.

J is TRBJ2-5 and V is TRBV28; TRBD1 agrees at 9 bases. Germline V gene lookup returns CDR1 MDHEN and CDR2 SYDVKM. With V trimmed by 6 bases and J by 3 bases, 2 bases remained unmatched. The CDR3 is 13 amino acids. CDR3 nucleotide sequence: TGTGCCAGCAGGACAGGGGGAGAAGAGACCCAGTACTTC. Encoded protein: CASRTGGEETQYF. Drawing the rest from reference TRBV28 and TRBJ2-5, the complete variable domain is DVKVTQSSRYLVKRTGEKVFLECVQDMDHENMFWYRQDPGLGLRLIYFSYDVKMKEKGDIPEGYSVSREKKERFSLILESASTNQTSMYLCASRTGGEETQYFGPGTRLLVL.

The chain uses TRBV25-1 and TRBJ2-7; a possible D gene is TRBD1 (6 bases). Germline V lookup: CDR1 MGHDK, CDR2 SYGVNS. The CDR3 loop spans 15 amino acids. Trimming shortened V by 3 bases and J by 3 bases, and 15 bases separated the two germline ends. Written as DNA, the CDR3 is TGTGCCAGCAGTGAGCTGACACAGGGCCTCTACGAGCAGTACTTC. This encodes CASSELTQGLYEQYF.

The chain carries TRBV9 and TRBJ2-3; the match to TRBD1 covers 12 bases. CDR3 size: 16 residues. Germline CDR1 and CDR2: SGDLS and YYNGEE. With V trimmed by 3 bases and J by 5 bases, 7 bases remained unmatched. CDR3 sequence: CASSGPGTGGGDTQYF. CDR3 bases: TGTGCCAGCAGCGGCCCCGGGACAGGGGGCGGAGATACGCAGTATTTT. Using reference TRBV9 and TRBJ2-3 for the parts outside the CDR3, the full variable domain is DSGVTQTPKHLITATGQRVTLRCSPRSGDLSVYWYQQSLDQGLQFLIQYYNGEERAKGNILERFSAQQFPDLHSELNLSSLELGDSALYFCASSGPGTGGGDTQYFGPGTRLTVL.